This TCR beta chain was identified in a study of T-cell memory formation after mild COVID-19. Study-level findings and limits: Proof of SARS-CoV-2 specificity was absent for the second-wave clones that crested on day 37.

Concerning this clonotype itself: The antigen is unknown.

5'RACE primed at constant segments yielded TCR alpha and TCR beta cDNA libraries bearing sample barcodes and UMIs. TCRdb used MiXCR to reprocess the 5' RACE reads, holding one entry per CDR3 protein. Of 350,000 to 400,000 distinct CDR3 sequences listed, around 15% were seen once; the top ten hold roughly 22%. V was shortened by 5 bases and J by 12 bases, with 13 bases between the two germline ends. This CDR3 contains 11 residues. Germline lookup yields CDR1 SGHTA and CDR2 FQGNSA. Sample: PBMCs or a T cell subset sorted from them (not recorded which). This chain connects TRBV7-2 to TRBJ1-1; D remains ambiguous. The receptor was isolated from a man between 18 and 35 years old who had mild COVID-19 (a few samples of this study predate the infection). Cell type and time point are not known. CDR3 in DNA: TGTGCCAGCAGCGCCCAACTGGCGTCTTTCTTT. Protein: CASSAQLASFF.